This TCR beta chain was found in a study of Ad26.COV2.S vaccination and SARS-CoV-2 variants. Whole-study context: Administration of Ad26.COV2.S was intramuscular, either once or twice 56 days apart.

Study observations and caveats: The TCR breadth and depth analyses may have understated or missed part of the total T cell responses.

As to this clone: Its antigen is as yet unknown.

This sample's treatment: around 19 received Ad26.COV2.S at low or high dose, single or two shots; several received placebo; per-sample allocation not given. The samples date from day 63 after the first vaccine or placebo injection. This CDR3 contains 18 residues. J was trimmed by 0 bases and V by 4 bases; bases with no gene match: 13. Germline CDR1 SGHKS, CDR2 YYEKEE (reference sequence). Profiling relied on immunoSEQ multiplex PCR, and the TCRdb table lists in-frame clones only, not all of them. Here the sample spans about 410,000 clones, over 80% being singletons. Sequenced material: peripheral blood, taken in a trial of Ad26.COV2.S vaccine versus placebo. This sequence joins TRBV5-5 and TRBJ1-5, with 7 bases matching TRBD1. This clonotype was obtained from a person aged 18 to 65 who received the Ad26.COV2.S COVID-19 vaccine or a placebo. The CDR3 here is CASSPNLRDSYSNQPQHF. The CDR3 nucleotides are TGTGCCAGCAGCCCGAACCTCCGGGACAGTTATAGCAATCAGCCCCAGCATTTT.